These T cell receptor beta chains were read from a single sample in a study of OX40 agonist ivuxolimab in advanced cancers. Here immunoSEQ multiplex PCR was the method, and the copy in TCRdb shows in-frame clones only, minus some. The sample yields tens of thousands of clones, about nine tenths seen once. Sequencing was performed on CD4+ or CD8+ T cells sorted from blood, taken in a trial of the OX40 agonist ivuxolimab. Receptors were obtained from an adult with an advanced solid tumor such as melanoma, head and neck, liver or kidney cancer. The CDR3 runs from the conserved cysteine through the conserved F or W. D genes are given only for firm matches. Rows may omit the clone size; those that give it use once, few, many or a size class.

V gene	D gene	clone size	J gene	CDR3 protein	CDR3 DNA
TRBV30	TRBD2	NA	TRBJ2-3	CAWGPGLAGSSTDTQYF	TGTGCCTGGGGACCGGGACTAGCGGGTTCTAGCACAGATACGCAGTATTTT
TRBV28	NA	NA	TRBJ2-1	CASSPLPRSYNEQFF	TGTGCCAGCAGTCCCCTACCACGCTCCTACAATGAGCAGTTCTTC
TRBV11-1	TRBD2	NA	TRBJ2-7	CASSLSSSGRGEQYF	TGTGCCAGCAGCTTATCGTCTAGCGGGAGGGGCGAGCAGTACTTC
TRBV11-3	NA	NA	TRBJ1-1	CASSAQESTEAFF	TGTGCCAGCAGCGCGCAGGAATCGACTGAAGCTTTCTTT
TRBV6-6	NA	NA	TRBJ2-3	CASSLVPGTTDTQYF	TGTGCCAGCAGTTTGGTCCCAGGGACCACAGATACGCAGTATTTT
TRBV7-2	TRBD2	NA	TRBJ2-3	CASSLAATSGIHTQYF	TGTGCCAGCAGCTTAGCCGCGACTAGCGGGATACATACGCAGTATTTT
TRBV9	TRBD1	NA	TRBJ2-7	CASSINPGGFDEQYF	TGTGCCAGCAGCATCAATCCAGGGGGCTTCGACGAGCAGTACTTC
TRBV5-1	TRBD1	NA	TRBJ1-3	CASSLQGDSGNTIYF	TGCGCCAGCAGCTTACAGGGGGACTCTGGAAACACCATATATTTT
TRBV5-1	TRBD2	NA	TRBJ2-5	CVSRVLAGGGQETQYF	TGCGTCAGCAGGGTCCTAGCGGGAGGAGGGCAGGAGACCCAGTACTTC
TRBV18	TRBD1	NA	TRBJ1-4	CASSRGTENEKLFF	TGTGCCAGCTCACGGGGGACAGAAAATGAAAAACTGTTTTTT
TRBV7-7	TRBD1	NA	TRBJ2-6	CASSPTGAGANVLTF	TGTGCTAGCAGCCCCACAGGGGCTGGGGCCAACGTCCTGACTTTC
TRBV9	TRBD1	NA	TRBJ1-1	CASSPGTGGTEAFF	TGTGCCAGCAGCCCAGGGACAGGGGGCACTGAAGCTTTCTTT
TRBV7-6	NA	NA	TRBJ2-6	CASSLDVAGAGSGANVLTF	TGTGCCAGCAGCTTAGACGTTGCGGGGGCCGGATCTGGGGCCAACGTCCTGACTTTC
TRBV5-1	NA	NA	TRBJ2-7	CASSLVPGVNYEQYF	TGCGCCAGCAGCTTGGTTCCAGGAGTGAACTACGAGCAGTACTTC
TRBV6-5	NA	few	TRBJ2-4	CASSPTGTSKNIQYF	TGTGCCAGCAGCCCGACCGGGACCTCGAAAAACATTCAGTACTTC
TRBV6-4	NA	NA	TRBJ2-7	CASNTPFYEQYF	TGTGCCAGCAATACCCCATTTTACGAGCAGTACTTC
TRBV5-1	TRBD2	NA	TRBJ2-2	CASSGGLAAGELFF	TGCGCCAGCAGCGGGGGACTAGCGGCCGGGGAGCTGTTTTTT
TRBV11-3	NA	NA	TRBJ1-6	CASSLGRGHSPLHF	TGTGCCAGCAGCTTAGGCAGGGGCCATTCACCCCTCCACTTT
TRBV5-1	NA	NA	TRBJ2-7	CASSSTGSYEQYF	TGCGCCAGCAGCTCGACAGGATCCTACGAGCAGTACTTC
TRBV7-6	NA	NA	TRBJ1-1	CASSLPGNTEAFF	TGTGCCAGCAGCTTACCGGGCAACACTGAAGCTTTCTTT
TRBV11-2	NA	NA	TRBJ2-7	CASSFTSSYEQYF	TGTGCCAGCAGCTTTACTAGTTCCTACGAGCAGTACTTC
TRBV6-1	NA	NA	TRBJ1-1	CASSGNRDRRDTEAFF	TGTGCCAGCAGTGGAAACAGGGACCGGAGGGACACTGAAGCTTTCTTT
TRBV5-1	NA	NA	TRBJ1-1	CASSLGEGAEAFF	TGCGCCAGCAGCTTGGGTGAGGGGGCTGAAGCTTTCTTT
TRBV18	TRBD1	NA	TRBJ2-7	CASSPGTGWDEQYF	TGTGCCAGCTCACCTGGGACAGGGTGGGACGAGCAGTACTTC
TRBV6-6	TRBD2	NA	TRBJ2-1	CASSRATSGSDEQFF	TGTGCCAGCAGCCGAGCAACTAGCGGGAGTGATGAGCAGTTCTTC
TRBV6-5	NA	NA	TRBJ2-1	CASSLLSGTYNEQFF	TGTGCCAGCAGTCTCCTTAGCGGAACCTACAATGAGCAGTTCTTC
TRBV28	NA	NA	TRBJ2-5	CASSPRDLVFVTQYF	TGTGCCAGCAGTCCCCGGGACCTTGTATTTGTGACCCAGTACTTC
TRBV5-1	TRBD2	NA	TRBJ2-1	CASSSGLSSYNEQFF	TGCGCCAGCAGCTCGGGACTATCCTCCTACAATGAGCAGTTCTTC
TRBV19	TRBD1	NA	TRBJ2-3	CASAGGQLGNTQYF	TGTGCCAGTGCAGGGGGACAGCTTGGGAATACGCAGTATTTT
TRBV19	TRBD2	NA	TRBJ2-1	CASSIPSGSWNEQFF	TGTGCCAGTAGTATTCCTAGCGGGAGTTGGAATGAGCAGTTCTTC
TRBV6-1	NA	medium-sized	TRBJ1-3	CASSEMQGKSGNTIYF	TGTGCCAGCAGTGAAATGCAGGGGAAGTCTGGAAACACCATATATTTT
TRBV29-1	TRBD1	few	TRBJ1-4	CSVGLGGGNEKLFF	TGCAGCGTAGGACTGGGAGGGGGCAATGAAAAACTGTTTTTT
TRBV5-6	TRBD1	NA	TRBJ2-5	CASSLTGGFQETQYF	TGTGCCAGCAGCTTGACAGGGGGGTTTCAAGAGACCCAGTACTTC
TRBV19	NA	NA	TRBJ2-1	CASSRADPGDEQFF	TGTGCCAGTAGTAGAGCGGACCCCGGAGATGAGCAGTTCTTC
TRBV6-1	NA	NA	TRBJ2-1	CASRTAGRNEQFF	TGTGCCAGCAGGACCGCCGGGAGAAATGAGCAGTTCTTC
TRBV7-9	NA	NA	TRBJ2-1	CASRLATYNEQFF	TGTGCCAGCAGACTAGCAACCTACAATGAGCAGTTCTTC
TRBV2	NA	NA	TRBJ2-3	CASSEMFTSTDTQYF	TGTGCCAGCAGTGAAATGTTCACTAGCACAGATACGCAGTATTTT
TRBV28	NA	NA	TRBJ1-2	CASSLFSQPNYGYTF	TGTGCCAGCAGTTTATTTTCCCAGCCTAACTATGGCTACACCTTC
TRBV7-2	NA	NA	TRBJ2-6	CASSFLRGSGANVLTF	TGTGCCAGCAGCTTTTTGAGGGGCTCTGGGGCCAACGTCCTGACTTTC
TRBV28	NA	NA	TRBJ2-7	CASRRDSGPFSEQYF	TGTGCCAGCAGGCGTGACAGCGGACCCTTCTCCGAGCAGTACTTC
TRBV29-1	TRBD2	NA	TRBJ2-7	CSAFDSGNSYEQYF	TGCAGCGCTTTCGATAGCGGGAACTCCTACGAGCAGTACTTC
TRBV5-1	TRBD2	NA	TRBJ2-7	CASSVSGVPSYEQYF	TGCGCCAGCAGCGTTAGCGGGGTCCCCTCCTACGAGCAGTACTTC
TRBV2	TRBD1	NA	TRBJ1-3	CASRTGTGLGNTIYF	TGTGCCAGCAGAACCGGGACAGGGTTAGGAAACACCATATATTTT
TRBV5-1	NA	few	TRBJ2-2	CASSLVADNTGELFF	TGCGCCAGCAGCTTGGTAGCAGACAACACCGGGGAGCTGTTTTTT
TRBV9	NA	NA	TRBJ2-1	CASSVGAPNEQFF	TGTGCCAGCAGCGTAGGGGCTCCGAATGAGCAGTTCTTC
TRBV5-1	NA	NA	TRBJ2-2	CASSPGVGNTGELFF	TGCGCCAGCAGCCCGGGGGTTGGGAACACCGGGGAGCTGTTTTTT
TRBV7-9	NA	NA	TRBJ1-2	CASSTGYGYTF	TGTGCCAGCAGCACTGGGTATGGCTACACCTTC
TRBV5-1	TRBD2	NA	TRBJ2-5	CASSAGGRALETQYF	TGCGCCAGCAGCGCGGGGGGGCGCGCGTTGGAGACCCAGTACTTC